This record looks at one T cell receptor (beta chain) sequence and its context. V was pared by 4 bases and J by 2 bases, with 11 bases of the junction left unmatched. From germline, CDR1 is SGHVS and CDR2 FQNEAQ. This CDR3 region has 17 residues. Methods used by the authors: Scientists estimated how many nucleated cells there were by amplifying reference gene primers. The protocol was immunoSEQ multiplex PCR, while the TCRdb copy is restricted to in-frame clones and leaves out a portion. V and J calls and clone size are given by that table; D and trimming were obtained from the DNA. The sample has a few hundred thousand clones, 70% to 90% seen once. This record comes from a study of blood T cell repertoires in COVID-19. About the research overall: COVID-19 samples, acute and convalescent, were from the United States, Italy and Spain. Nucleic acid was either cDNA or gDNA, and it came from T cells, B-cell-depleted T cells, or PBMCs.

This TCR was sampled from a woman in her forties or fifties who had recovered from COVID-19. The chain is built from TRBV7-8 and TRBJ1-3, with TRBD1 matching over 7 bases. The sequenced material came from PBMCs or T cells enriched from blood (not recorded which). The CDR3 loop is CASSSGYRGRTGNTIYF. In DNA, the CDR3 is TGTGCCAGCAGCTCGGGGTATAGGGGGCGTACTGGAAACACCATATATTTT.